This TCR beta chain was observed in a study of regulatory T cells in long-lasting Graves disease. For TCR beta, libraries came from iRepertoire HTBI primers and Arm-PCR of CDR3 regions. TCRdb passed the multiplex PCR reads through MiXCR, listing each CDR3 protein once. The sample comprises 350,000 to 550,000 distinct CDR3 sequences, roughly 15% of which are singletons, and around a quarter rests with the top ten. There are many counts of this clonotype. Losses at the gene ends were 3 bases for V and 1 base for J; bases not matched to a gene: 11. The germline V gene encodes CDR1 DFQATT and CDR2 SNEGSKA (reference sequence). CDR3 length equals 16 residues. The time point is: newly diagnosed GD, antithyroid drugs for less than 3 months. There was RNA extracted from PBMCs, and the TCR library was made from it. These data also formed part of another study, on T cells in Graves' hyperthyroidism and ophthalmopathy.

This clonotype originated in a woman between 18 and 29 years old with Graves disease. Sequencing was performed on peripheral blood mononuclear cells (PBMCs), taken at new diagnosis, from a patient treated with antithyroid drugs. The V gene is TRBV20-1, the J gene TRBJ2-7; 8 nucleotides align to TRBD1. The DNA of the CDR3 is TGCAGTGCTAGTCCCGTTCCAGGGGGCTTGTCCTACGAGCAGTACTTC. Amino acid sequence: CSASPVPGGLSYEQYF.